These 27 T cell receptor beta chains were sequenced from one sample in a study of brain T cells in children with intractable seizures. The sample's time point: blood from clinic visit 5 months post-surgery; TSC patient then seizure free. The table came from immunoSEQ multiplex PCR; TCRdb's copy has only in-frame clones and leaves some out. Of about 340,000 clones in the sample, over 85% are singletons; the top ten hold 4.5% to 7%. The source material was peripheral blood, sampled more than 4 months after surgery. The receptors derive from a boy younger than two with tuberous sclerosis and intractable seizures.

A remark on this clone: Other DNA sequences in the same sample also yield this CDR3. The V gene is TRBV30, the J gene TRBJ2-1; D is undetermined. V was shortened by 4 bases and J by 10 bases, with 11 bases between the two germline ends. This CDR3 spans 11 amino acids. CDR1 GTSNPN and CDR2 SVGIG come from the germline V gene (reference sequence). The CDR3 spells CAWTTSGEQFF. As DNA, the CDR3 is TGTGCCTGGACTACATCGGGCGAGCAGTTCTTC.

The rearrangement joins TRBV3-1 (or the pseudogene TRBV3-2) to TRBJ2-7; 8 bases fit TRBD2. Looked up from germline, CDR1 is LGHDT and CDR2 is YNNKEL (reference sequence). The V segment lost 1 base and the J segment 2 bases; nucleotides outside the gene matches: 4. This CDR3 region has 15 residues. CDR3 DNA: TGTGCCAGCAGCCAAGGGACGGGGGGGCCCTACGAGCAGTACTTC. Its protein is CASSQGTGGPYEQYF.

The rearrangement links TRBV24-1 to TRBJ2-3; 7 positions match TRBD2. The CDR3 runs 18 residues. V shed 2 bases, J shed 0 bases, and the junction held 10 bases outside the gene matches. Germline V gene sequence: CDR1 KGHDR, CDR2 SFDVKD. The CDR3 DNA reads TGTGCCACCAGTGATTCCCCCTTGGCGGGAGCTAGCACAGATACGCAGTATTTT. As protein: CATSDSPLAGASTDTQYF.

The chain recombines TRBV12-3 or TRBV12-4 with TRBJ2-2; D is unclear. The CDR3 consists of 13 residues. Trimming took 5 bases from V and 0 from J, leaving 4 bases between them. The CDR3 DNA follows: TGTGCCAGCAGTACCGCGAACACCGGGGAGCTGTTTTTT. It specifies CASSTANTGELFF.

The V call is TRBV5-6, the J call TRBJ2-3; no definite D call. Germline CDR1 reads SGHDT; CDR2 reads YYEEEE. Trimming shortened V by 4 bases and J by 1 base, and 16 bases separated the two germline ends. CDR3 length equals 16 residues. The CDR3 loop is CASSGVAAPGTDTQYF. The CDR3 region has the DNA TGTGCCAGCAGCGGGGTCGCGGCCCCTGGCACAGATACGCAGTATTTT.

J is TRBJ2-7 and V is TRBV27; D unclear. V was clipped by 2 bases and J by 2 bases, with 7 bases between them. Germline V gene lookup returns CDR1 MNHEY and CDR2 SMNVEV (reference sequence). CDR3 size: 13 residues. The CDR3 nucleotides are TGTGCCAGCAGTTTAACCGACGCCTACGAGCAGTACTTC. Translating it yields CASSLTDAYEQYF.

The chain employs TRBV5-4 and TRBJ2-7, with 11 bases aligning to TRBD1. Germline V CDR1 and CDR2: SGHNT, YYREEE (reference sequence). The CDR3 length is 12 residues. With 5 bases clipped from V and 6 bases from J, the junction kept 1 base outside the gene matches. CDR3 nucleotide sequence: TGTGCCAGCAGGGGACAGGGGGTCGAGCAGTACTTC. Residues: CASRGQGVEQYF.

The rearrangement joins TRBV28 to TRBJ1-2; D remains unclear. V was pared by 2 bases and J by 7 bases, with 8 bases between. CDR3 length: 12 amino acids. Germline values: CDR1 MDHEN, CDR2 SYDVKM. The CDR3 DNA reads TGTGCCAGCAGTTTAGAGGGTGGTGGCTACACCTTC. Residues: CASSLEGGGYTF.

The chain joins TRBV6-1 to TRBJ1-2; tentatively, D is TRBD1 (5 bases). CDR1 is MNHNS and CDR2 is SASEGT in the germline V gene. Between the trimmed V and J ends, which lost 3 bases and 5 bases, there was a span of 10 bases. CDR3 size: 13 residues. This chain's CDR3 is CASSDEGIYGYTF. The CDR3 bases are TGTGCCAGCAGTGATGAGGGGATATATGGCTACACCTTC.

The chain combines TRBV19 with TRBJ1-1; TRBD1 agrees at 7 bases. Germline CDR1 reads LNHDA; CDR2 reads SQIVND (reference sequence). The V and J ends lost 2 bases and 1 base, in that order; junction bases with no gene match: 4. CDR3 length equals 15 residues. The CDR3 protein is CASSIKGATNTEAFF. CDR3 nucleotide sequence: TGTGCCAGTAGTATAAAGGGGGCGACGAACACTGAAGCTTTCTTT.

This clone came up once. The chain recombines TRBV6-6 with TRBJ1-1; 7 nucleotides align to TRBD1. This CDR3 has 16 residues. Germline V CDR1 and CDR2: MNHNY, SVGAGI (reference sequence). The junction had 15 bases not matched to a gene; V was cut back by 6 bases and J by 5 bases. For the CDR3, the DNA is TGTGCCAGCAGGGACCCCGACAGGGATTCTGGGACTGAAGCTTTCTTT. Translating it yields CASRDPDRDSGTEAFF.

This chain joins TRBV7-9 and TRBJ2-6; TRBD2 matches at 13 bases. Germline trimming cut 5 bases from V and 5 bases from J; bases unmatched to any gene: 12. This CDR3 region has 19 residues. Looked up from germline, CDR1 is SEHNR and CDR2 is FQNEAQ (reference sequence). This chain's CDR3 is CASSSSTGLAGHRANVLTF. The CDR3 bases are TGTGCCAGCAGCAGCTCCACGGGACTAGCGGGGCATAGGGCCAACGTCCTGACTTTC. Using reference TRBV7-9 and TRBJ2-6 for the parts outside the CDR3, the full variable domain is DTGVSQNPRHKITKRGQNVTFRCDPISEHNRLYWYRQTLGQGPEFLTYFQNEAQLEKSRLLSDRFSAERPKGSFSTLEIQRTEQGDSAMYLCASSSSTGLAGHRANVLTFGAGSRLTVL.

V and J are TRBV11-3 and TRBJ2-5; maybe TRBD1 (6 bases). Looked up from germline, CDR1 is SGHNT and CDR2 is YENEEA. The CDR3 is 14 residues long. The V and J ends lost 1 base and 2 bases respectively, with 8 bases between them. Written as DNA, the CDR3 is TGTGCCAGCAGCTTAGTCAGGGGACAAGAGACCCAGTACTTC. This gives the protein CASSLVRGQETQYF.

V usage is TRBV27 and J usage is TRBJ1-5; D gene unclear. The CDR3 is 14 residues long. The germline V and J ends were trimmed by 8 bases and 5 bases, with 16 bases remaining between them. Per germline, CDR1 MNHEY and CDR2 SMNVEV (reference sequence). As DNA, the CDR3 is TGTGCCAGCTCAAATTATCGTGGGGATCAGCCCCAGCATTTT. Protein: CASSNYRGDQPQHF.

Here the CDR3 DNA reads TGTGCCAGCAGCCAGGACAGGTCCTATGGCTACACCTTC. Translating it yields CASSQDRSYGYTF. This chain joins TRBV6-6 and TRBJ1-2, with 7 bases that match TRBD1. The V and J ends lost 6 bases and 4 bases, in that order; junction bases with no gene match: 5. The CDR3 is 13 residues long. In germline, CDR1 is MNHNY, CDR2 SVGAGI (reference sequence).

This clone appeared a single time. The chain uses TRBV11-3 and TRBJ2-2, with D possibly being TRBD2 (5 bases). The CDR3 covers 14 residues. Germline V CDR1 and CDR2: SGHNT, YENEEA. V lost 1 base to trimming and J lost 5 bases, with 8 bases between them. CDR3: CASSLGGPTGELFF. CDR3 bases: TGTGCCAGCAGCTTAGGCGGGCCTACCGGGGAGCTGTTTTTT. Variable domain in full (rest from reference TRBV11-3 and TRBJ2-2): EAGVVQSPRYKIIEKKQPVAFWCNPISGHNTLYWYLQNLGQGPELLIRYENEEAVDDSQLPKDRFSAERLKGVDSTLKIQPAELGDSAVYLCASSLGGPTGELFFGEGSRLTVL.

The chain joins TRBV19 to TRBJ1-3; no reliable D call. Germline CDR1 reads LNHDA; CDR2 reads SQIVND (reference sequence). This CDR3 region has 15 residues. V lost 5 bases and J 0 bases, leaving 11 bases between the germline ends. CDR3 in DNA: TGTGCCAGTAGTGGATCGAACCACTCTGGAAACACCATATATTTT. This codes for CASSGSNHSGNTIYF.

This chain connects TRBV7-9 to TRBJ1-6; 8 nucleotides align to TRBD1. From germline, CDR1 is SEHNR and CDR2 FQNEAQ (reference sequence). The J segment lost 8 bases and the V segment lost 1 base, leaving 4 bases of the junction unmatched. This CDR3 has 15 residues. Here the CDR3 reads CASSLEGRGHSPLHF. In DNA form, the CDR3 reads TGTGCCAGCAGCTTAGAAGGCAGGGGGCATTCACCCCTCCACTTT.

This chain links TRBV9 with TRBJ2-3, with TRBD2 identical over 10 bases. Germline CDR1 reads SGDLS; CDR2 reads YYNGEE. There are 16 residues in the CDR3. The V and J ends lost 4 bases and 1 base, in that order; junction bases with no gene match: 6. The DNA of the CDR3 is TGTGCCAGCAGCACCACCGGGACTAGCGGCACAGATACGCAGTATTTT. Amino acid sequence: CASSTTGTSGTDTQYF.

The V and J genes are TRBV5-1 and TRBJ2-2, with D possibly matching TRBD1 (5 bases). Trimming stripped 1 base from V and 0 bases from J, with 13 bases between. Germline V CDR1 and CDR2: SGHRS, YFSETQ. The CDR3 loop spans 17 amino acids. Here the CDR3 reads CASSLTVQASNTGELFF. In nucleotides, the CDR3 is TGCGCCAGCAGCTTGACTGTACAGGCCTCGAACACCGGGGAGCTGTTTTTT.

The V and J genes are TRBV7-9 and TRBJ1-4; unclear D gene. Germline V gene data show CDR1 as SEHNR and CDR2 as FQNEAQ (reference sequence). Between the trimmed V and J ends, which lost 0 bases and 7 bases, there was a span of 6 bases. This CDR3 is 13 amino acids long. The CDR3 region is CASSLAGSEKLFF. The CDR3 DNA reads as TGTGCCAGCAGCTTAGCAGGGAGTGAAAAACTGTTTTTT.

Only a few counts were recorded for this clone. The chain has TRBV10-1 and TRBJ1-1, with D tentatively TRBD1 (6 bases). CDR3 length equals 13 residues. Germline CDR1 is WNHNN and CDR2 is SYGVQD (reference sequence). Trimming stripped 5 bases from V and 7 bases from J, with 14 bases between. The CDR3 region has the DNA TGCGCCAGCAGTTTAACGGGGGCCCTTGAAGCTTTCTTT. This sequence encodes CASSLTGALEAFF.

The rearrangement links TRBV5-1 to TRBJ2-7; 9 nucleotides line up with TRBD1. The V gene end was trimmed by 4 bases and the J gene end by 5 bases; junction bases not matched to a gene: 7. The CDR3 contains 14 residues. In germline, CDR1 is SGHRS, CDR2 YFSETQ. The CDR3 loop is CASSRDRVVDEQYF. DNA for the CDR3: TGCGCCAGCAGCCGGGACAGGGTGGTGGACGAGCAGTACTTC. The full variable domain, in which reference TRBV5-1 and TRBJ2-7 provide the parts outside the CDR3, is KAGVTQTPRYLIKTRGQQVTLSCSPISGHRSVSWYQQTPGQGLQFLFEYFSETQRNKGNFPGRFSGRQFSNSRSEMNVSTLELGDSALYLCASSRDRVVDEQYFGPGTRLTVT.

CDR3 nucleotides: TGCGCCAGCAGCCAAGATCAAGTAAGGACAGATACGCAGTATTTT. Translation gives CASSQDQVRTDTQYF. The V gene is TRBV4-1, the J gene TRBJ2-3; D remains unclear. Germline CDR1 MGHRA, CDR2 YSYEKL. Trimming shortened V by 0 bases and J by 3 bases, and 10 bases separated the two germline ends. This CDR3 region has 15 residues.

J is TRBJ2-5 and V is TRBV9; D is possibly TRBD1 or TRBD2 (5 bases each). V lost 5 bases and J 11 bases, leaving 16 bases between the germline ends. The CDR3 contains 12 residues. Germline V CDR1 and CDR2: SGDLS, YYNGEE. For the CDR3, the DNA is TGTGCCAGCAGAGATCCCCCGGGACCTCAGTACTTC. Protein product: CASRDPPGPQYF.

The J gene is TRBJ2-4, the V gene TRBV30; weak D call: TRBD1 (5 bases). The CDR3 covers 13 residues. Germline CDR1 and CDR2: GTSNPN and SVGIG (reference sequence). The V end was cut by 3 bases, the J end by 9 bases, with 15 bases between. CDR3 DNA sequence: TGTGCCTGGAGCCCCTCAGGGCCGGGCATTCAGTACTTC. This encodes CAWSPSGPGIQYF.

The chain has TRBV7-9 and TRBJ1-2, with 7 bases fitting TRBD1. The CDR3 length is 16 residues. Germline trimming cut 5 bases from V and 2 bases from J; bases unmatched to any gene: 11. The germline V gene has CDR1 SEHNR and CDR2 FQNEAQ (reference sequence). The CDR3 DNA reads as TGTGCCAGCAGCCTAGGGGGCAGGGATCAGAACTATGGCTACACCTTC. This translates into CASSLGGRDQNYGYTF.